The 32 T cell receptor beta chains listed next were all sequenced from one sample in a study of blood T cell repertoires in COVID-19. Produced via immunoSEQ multiplex PCR; TCRdb's table is partial and in-frame only. The profile covers roughly 300,000 clones, with nearly 90% appearing a single time and approximately 8.5% taken by the ten largest. Sequencing was performed on peripheral blood. Receptor source: a man aged 18 to 29 with active or convalescent COVID-19.

The V call is TRBV6-6, the J call TRBJ1-2; D is unresolved. V lost 5 bases, J lost 8 bases, and 9 bases lay in between. CDR3 size: 11 residues. Germline values: CDR1 MNHNY, CDR2 SVGAGI (reference sequence). The CDR3 sequence is CASSEGIGYTF. CDR3 DNA: TGTGCCAGCAGTGAGGGAATAGGCTACACCTTC.

The chain uses TRBV7-2 and TRBJ2-5; D possibly corresponds to TRBD2 (6 bases). The V end lost 5 bases, the J end lost 5 bases, and 18 bases lay between the germline ends. The CDR3 is 15 amino acids. The germline V gene has CDR1 SGHTA and CDR2 FQGNSA. CDR3 sequence: CASSARDTGRETQYF. CDR3 coding DNA: TGTGCCAGCAGCGCCAGAGATACGGGGAGGGAGACCCAGTACTTC.

This rearrangement joins TRBV3-1 (or the pseudogene TRBV3-2) to TRBJ1-3; D possibly corresponds to TRBD1 (5 bases). The CDR3 length is 16 residues. V was pared by 7 bases and J by 1 base, with 17 bases between. The germline CDR1 and CDR2 sequences are LGHDT and YNNKEL (reference sequence). DNA for the CDR3: TGTGCCAGCACTCAATATACCAGGGTATCTGGAAACACCATATATTTT. Translated, it gives CASTQYTRVSGNTIYF.

Worth noting for this clone: Additional DNA sequences in this sample encode the identical CDR3. This chain links TRBV10-3 with TRBJ2-5; 14 bases map to TRBD2. The germline V gene encodes CDR1 ENHRY and CDR2 SYGVKD. The V segment lost 6 bases and the J segment 1 base; nucleotides outside the gene matches: 1. The CDR3 totals 15 residues. CDR3 in DNA: TGTGCCATCAGCGGACTAGCGGGGGGCCAAGAGACCCAGTACTTC. It translates to CAISGLAGGQETQYF.

This clone was detected ten times or more. V and J are TRBV7-9 and TRBJ1-2; 8 nucleotides line up with TRBD1. The CDR3 covers 16 residues. CDR1 and CDR2 (germline): SEHNR, FQNEAQ (reference sequence). V lost 4 bases to trimming and J lost 8 bases; unmatched junction nucleotides: 15. The CDR3, as DNA: TGTGCCAGCAGCTCGCACCGGACAGGGAGGTTAGGAGGCTACACCTTC. Translation: CASSSHRTGRLGGYTF. Full variable domain (remainder filled in from reference TRBV7-9 and TRBJ1-2): DTGVSQNPRHKITKRGQNVTFRCDPISEHNRLYWYRQTLGQGPEFLTYFQNEAQLEKSRLLSDRFSAERPKGSFSTLEIQRTEQGDSAMYLCASSSHRTGRLGGYTFGSGTRLTVV.

The V gene is TRBV27, the J gene TRBJ1-2; 12 nucleotides agree with TRBD1. Per the germline V gene, CDR1 is MNHEY and CDR2 is SMNVEV (reference sequence). This CDR3 is 17 amino acids long. Trimming took 4 bases from V and 2 from J; bases not matched to a gene: 8. CDR3 sequence reads: CASSSLSGQGANYGYTF. CDR3 nucleotides: TGTGCCAGCAGTTCGCTATCGGGACAGGGGGCGAACTATGGCTACACCTTC.

The rearrangement joins TRBV9 to TRBJ1-4; D is uncertain. Trimming removed 4 bases from V and 7 bases from J, with 8 bases in between. Looked up from germline, CDR1 is SGDLS and CDR2 is YYNGEE. This CDR3 is 12 amino acids long. CDR3 sequence: CASSSNSEKLFF. The DNA of the CDR3 is TGTGCCAGCAGCTCGAACAGTGAAAAACTGTTTTTT.

The sample holds one count of this clone. The J gene is TRBJ2-4, the V gene TRBV6-5, with TRBD2 matching over 9 bases. The junction had 7 bases not matched to a gene; V was cut back by 7 bases and J by 9 bases. CDR1 and CDR2 (germline): MNHEY, SVGAGI. This CDR3 spans 13 amino acids. CDR3 loop: CASNAGGRSIQYF. Written as DNA, the CDR3 is TGTGCCAGCAACGCGGGGGGGCGGAGCATTCAGTACTTC.

The genes are TRBV9 and TRBJ1-1, with D unresolved. CDR3 length: 15 residues. V was trimmed by 1 base and J by 5 bases, leaving 15 bases between them. Looked up from germline, CDR1 is SGDLS and CDR2 is YYNGEE. The CDR3 sequence: CASSVSGGRDTEAFF. CDR3 nucleotides: TGTGCCAGCAGCGTATCTGGAGGGCGGGATACTGAAGCTTTCTTT.

This sequence joins TRBV27 and TRBJ2-7, with 9 bases fitting TRBD2. The V segment lost 4 bases and the J segment 0 bases; nucleotides outside the gene matches: 7. This CDR3 spans 16 amino acids. CDR1 is MNHEY and CDR2 is SMNVEV in the germline V gene (reference sequence). The CDR3 protein is CASSSLAGAPSYEQYF. For the CDR3, the DNA is TGTGCCAGCAGTTCCTTAGCGGGGGCCCCCTCCTACGAGCAGTACTTC.

CDR3 in DNA: TGTGCCAGTACCTGGCAGGGACAGCAATATCTTAACTATGGCTACACCTTC. Its protein product is CASTWQGQQYLNYGYTF. The gene calls are TRBV19 and TRBJ1-2; 7 nucleotides match TRBD1. The CDR3 extends over 17 amino acids. The J segment lost 1 base and the V segment lost 7 bases, leaving 15 bases of the junction unmatched. Germline assignment: CDR1 LNHDA and CDR2 SQIVND (reference sequence).

The rearrangement links TRBV4-1 to TRBJ2-2; no clear D. The CDR3 is 13 residues long. The germline V gene encodes CDR1 MGHRA and CDR2 YSYEKL. V was trimmed by 2 bases and J by 6 bases, leaving 7 bases between them. The CDR3 coding sequence is TGCGCCAGCAGCCAAAGGAGTTCCGGGGAGCTGTTTTTT. Protein: CASSQRSSGELFF.

The V call is TRBV4-1, the J call TRBJ2-5; 10 bases are a match to TRBD2. From germline, CDR1 is MGHRA and CDR2 YSYEKL. Trimming removed 0 bases from V and 2 bases from J; junction bases left unmatched: 12. This CDR3 is 19 amino acids long. DNA of the CDR3: TGCGCCAGCAGCCAAGATCCCCCCGGGGCAGCGGGGGGGCAAGAGACCCAGTACTTC. Its protein is CASSQDPPGAAGGQETQYF.

The chain joins TRBV14 to TRBJ2-7, with D possibly being TRBD2 (5 bases). This CDR3 contains 15 residues. Germline values: CDR1 SGHDN, CDR2 FVKESK. V was cut by 0 bases and J by 0 bases, with 9 bases left in between. CDR3 amino acids: CASSQEGSSSYEQYF. The CDR3 coding sequence is TGTGCCAGCAGCCAAGAGGGGAGCAGCTCCTACGAGCAGTACTTC.

The gene calls are TRBV29-1 and TRBJ1-4, with 7 nucleotides matching TRBD1. Trimming at V came to 5 bases and at J to 8 bases, leaving 17 bases not matched to a gene. This CDR3 has 16 residues. Germline loops: CDR1 SQVTM, CDR2 ANQGSEA. DNA of the CDR3: TGCAGCGTTACCACGCGGAGGGGGCTTATTGGGGAAAAACTGTTTTTT. As protein: CSVTTRRGLIGEKLFF.

This clone was picked up one time. The V gene is TRBV12-3 or TRBV12-4, the J gene TRBJ2-7; D remains unclear. Trimming took off 5 bases at V and 3 bases at J, with 11 bases between the two ends. This CDR3 spans 13 amino acids. Here the CDR3 DNA reads TGTGCCAGCAGTGGAAGACGGAGCTACGAGCAGTACTTC. Protein product: CASSGRRSYEQYF.

This chain uses TRBV12-3 or TRBV12-4 with TRBJ1-4, with unresolved D. Trimming removed 4 bases from V and 8 bases from J, with 8 bases in between. The CDR3 is 12 residues long. The CDR3 here is CASSSSLEKLFF. In DNA, the CDR3 is TGTGCCAGCAGTTCGTCCTTGGAAAAACTGTTTTTT.

This chain links TRBV6-5 with TRBJ2-7; 7 bases line up with TRBD1. The germline V gene encodes CDR1 MNHEY and CDR2 SVGAGI. The V and J ends lost 4 bases and 1 base, in that order; junction bases with no gene match: 4. The CDR3 consists of 14 residues. CDR3 sequence (DNA): TGTGCCAGCAGTTGGGACAGTAAATCCTACGAGCAGTACTTC. As protein: CASSWDSKSYEQYF.

The gene calls are TRBV9 and TRBJ1-2; 9 positions agree with TRBD1. The germline CDR1 and CDR2 sequences are SGDLS and YYNGEE. This CDR3 has 16 residues. V was clipped by 3 bases and J by 7 bases; unmatched bases: 13. CDR3 in amino acids: CASSAGTGSYLRGYTF. CDR3 DNA: TGTGCCAGCAGCGCCGGGACAGGGTCGTATCTTCGTGGCTACACCTTC.

V and J are TRBV7-6 and TRBJ1-4; D gene unclear. The CDR3 is made up of 18 amino acids. The germline V gene encodes CDR1 SGHVS and CDR2 FNYEAQ. V was clipped by 1 base and J by 8 bases, with 23 bases between them. CDR3 residues: CASSLDEPSRLGGEKLFF. The CDR3 DNA reads as TGTGCCAGCAGCTTAGATGAGCCTTCCCGACTGGGAGGAGAAAAACTGTTTTTT.

The chain carries TRBV14 and TRBJ1-2; TRBD1 matches 9 bases. There are 13 residues in the CDR3. The V and J ends lost 5 bases and 7 bases, in that order; junction bases with no gene match: 5. The V gene's germline CDR1 is SGHDN and CDR2 FVKESK. Here the CDR3 reads CASSEQGAGGYTF. CDR3 DNA sequence: TGTGCCAGCAGCGAACAGGGGGCCGGTGGCTACACCTTC.

As concerns this clone: Other DNA sequences in the same sample also yield this CDR3. Here the CDR3 reads CASSIGRGTEAFF. The CDR3 DNA reads as TGTGCCAGTAGTATAGGCAGGGGGACTGAAGCTTTCTTT. The rearrangement joins TRBV19 to TRBJ1-1; TRBD1 matches 7 bases. The length of the CDR3 is 13 residues. CDR1 is LNHDA, CDR2 SQIVND, per germline (reference sequence). V shed 1 base and J 5 bases; nucleotides not matched to a gene: 1.

The rearrangement uses TRBV5-4 and TRBJ2-3; 10 nucleotides agree with TRBD1. Per germline, CDR1 SGHNT and CDR2 YYREEE (reference sequence). With V trimmed by 5 bases and J by 0 bases, 12 bases remained unmatched. The CDR3 is 18 amino acids. The CDR3 nucleotides are TGTGCCAGCAGGCCTGGACAGGGGGACCCAACTAGCACAGATACGCAGTATTTT. This gives the protein CASRPGQGDPTSTDTQYF.

The chain joins TRBV2 to TRBJ2-3, with a tentative D call TRBD2 (5 bases). Germline CDR1 reads SNHLY; CDR2 reads FYNNEI. V was clipped by 6 bases and J by 0 bases, with 13 bases between them. The CDR3 runs to 15 residues. CDR3 DNA sequence: TGTGCCAGCAGCGCCCGGGGATCTAGCACAGATACGCAGTATTTT. It is translated as CASSARGSSTDTQYF.

The chain links TRBV12-5 to TRBJ2-5; 8 bases map to TRBD1. V trimming: 7 bases; J trimming: 7 bases; junction bases outside the gene matches: 14. Germline V gene sequence: CDR1 LGHNT, CDR2 FRNRAP. The CDR3 extends over 15 amino acids. Written as DNA, the CDR3 is TGTGCTAGTGCCTCCGGACAGGGTGGCGGACGGACCCAGTACTTC. The encoded protein is CASASGQGGGRTQYF.

The chain recombines TRBV2 with TRBJ2-3; no clear D. The V and J ends lost 2 bases and 2 bases respectively, with 8 bases between them. CDR3 size: 14 residues. CDR1 is SNHLY, CDR2 FYNNEI, per germline. The CDR3 nucleotides read TGTGCCAGCAGTGAATTAGCCTACACAGATACGCAGTATTTT. This codes for CASSELAYTDTQYF.

A note on this clone: The same CDR3 also results from other DNA sequences found in this sample. This chain connects TRBV5-1 to TRBJ2-1; D is possibly TRBD1 (6 bases). V lost 2 bases, J lost 6 bases, and 6 bases lay in between. Germline V gives CDR1 SGHRS, CDR2 YFSETQ. The CDR3 has 12 amino acids. The CDR3 protein is CASSLQGNEQFF. In DNA, the CDR3 is TGCGCCAGCAGCTTACAGGGCAATGAGCAGTTCTTC.

CDR3 loop: CASSQTSGGGADTQYF. CDR3 DNA: TGCGCCAGCAGCCAAACTAGCGGGGGCGGAGCAGATACGCAGTATTTT. The chain joins TRBV4-3 to TRBJ2-3; the match to TRBD2 covers 11 bases. The V gene end was trimmed by 2 bases and the J gene end by 4 bases; junction bases not matched to a gene: 5. CDR1 is LGHNA, CDR2 YSLEER, per germline. There are 16 residues in the CDR3.

This rearrangement joins TRBV10-3 to TRBJ2-3, with 9 bases fitting TRBD2. V was clipped by 0 bases and J by 3 bases; unmatched bases: 10. Germline-derived CDR1 and CDR2 are ENHRY and SYGVKD. The CDR3 length is 18 residues. In DNA form, the CDR3 reads TGTGCCATCAGTGAGTCACGGCGCGGGGGGGCCAAAACAGATACGCAGTATTTT. This gives the protein CAISESRRGGAKTDTQYF.

The chain employs TRBV10-2 and TRBJ1-5, with 8 bases that match TRBD1. After removal of 7 bases from V and 6 bases from J, the junction contained 2 bases not matched to a gene. This CDR3 has 12 residues. Looked up from germline, CDR1 is WSHSY and CDR2 is SAAADI. The CDR3 DNA reads as TGCGCCAGCACGACAGGGGCTCAGCCCCAGCATTTT. Its protein is CASTTGAQPQHF.

The chain has TRBV9 and TRBJ1-2; TRBD1 matches at 7 bases. V shed 4 bases and J 5 bases; nucleotides not matched to a gene: 8. This CDR3 is built from 14 residues. Germline assignment: CDR1 SGDLS and CDR2 YYNGEE. This chain's CDR3 is CASSPMTGLYGYTF. The CDR3 DNA reads as TGTGCCAGCAGCCCTATGACAGGGTTGTATGGCTACACCTTC.

The sample holds a few counts of this clone. The CDR3 DNA reads as TGTGCCAGCAGTGAATATGGGACAGGGCATGGCTACACCTTC. It codes for CASSEYGTGHGYTF. The chain has TRBV25-1 and TRBJ1-2, with 9 positions matching TRBD1. V lost 0 bases to trimming and J lost 6 bases; unmatched junction nucleotides: 2. In germline, CDR1 is MGHDK, CDR2 SYGVNS. The CDR3 is 14 residues long.